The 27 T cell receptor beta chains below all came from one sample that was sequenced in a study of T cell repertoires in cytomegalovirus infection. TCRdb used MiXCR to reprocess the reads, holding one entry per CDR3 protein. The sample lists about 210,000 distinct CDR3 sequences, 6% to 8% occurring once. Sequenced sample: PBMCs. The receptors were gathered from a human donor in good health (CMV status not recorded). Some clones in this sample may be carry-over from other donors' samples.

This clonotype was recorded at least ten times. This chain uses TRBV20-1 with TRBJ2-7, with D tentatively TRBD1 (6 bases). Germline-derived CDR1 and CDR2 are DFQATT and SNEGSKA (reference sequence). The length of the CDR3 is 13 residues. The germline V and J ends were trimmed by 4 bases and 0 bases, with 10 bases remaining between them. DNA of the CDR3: TGCAGTGCTACAGGGGCCAGCTCCTACGAGCAGTACTTC. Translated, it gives CSATGASSYEQYF.

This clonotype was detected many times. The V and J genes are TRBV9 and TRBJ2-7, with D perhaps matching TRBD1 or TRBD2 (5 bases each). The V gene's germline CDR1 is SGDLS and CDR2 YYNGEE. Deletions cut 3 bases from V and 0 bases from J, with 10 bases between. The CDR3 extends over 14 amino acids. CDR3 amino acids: CASSGDGTSYEQYF. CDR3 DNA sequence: TGTGCCAGCAGCGGGGACGGGACCTCCTACGAGCAGTACTTC.

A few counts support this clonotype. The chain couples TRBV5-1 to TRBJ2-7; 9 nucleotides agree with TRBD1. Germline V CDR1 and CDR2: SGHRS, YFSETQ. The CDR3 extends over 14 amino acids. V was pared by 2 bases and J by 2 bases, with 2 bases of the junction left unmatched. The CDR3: CASSLGDRAYEQYF. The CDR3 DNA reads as TGCGCCAGCAGCTTAGGGGACAGGGCCTACGAGCAGTACTTC.

The CDR3 DNA is TGTGCCACCAGTGGGGTCGGAGGGTCGGAGTATTTT. Translated, it gives CATSGVGGSEYF. This chain connects TRBV24-1 to TRBJ2-3, with D possibly TRBD2 on 6 matching bases. V was cut by 5 bases and J by 13 bases, with 15 bases left in between. The CDR3 runs 12 residues. CDR1 is KGHDR, CDR2 SFDVKD, per germline.

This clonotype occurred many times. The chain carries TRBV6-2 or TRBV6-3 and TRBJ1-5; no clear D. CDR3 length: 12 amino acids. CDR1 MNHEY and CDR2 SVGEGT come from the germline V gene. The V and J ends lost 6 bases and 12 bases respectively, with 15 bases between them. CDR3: CASRAVRMSQHF. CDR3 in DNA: TGTGCCAGCAGGGCGGTGCGGATGAGCCAGCATTTT.

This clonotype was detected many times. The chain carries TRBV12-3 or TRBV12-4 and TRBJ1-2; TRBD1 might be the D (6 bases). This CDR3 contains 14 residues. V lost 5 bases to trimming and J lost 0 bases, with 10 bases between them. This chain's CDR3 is CASSRGQSNYGYTF. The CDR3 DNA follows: TGTGCCAGCAGTCGAGGACAGTCTAACTATGGCTACACCTTC.

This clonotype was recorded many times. The CDR3 DNA follows: TGTGCCAGCAGCTTTAGGGGGCTTACTGAAGCTTTCTTT. Translating it yields CASSFRGLTEAFF. The genes are TRBV7-2 and TRBJ1-1, with 7 bases fitting TRBD1. This CDR3 has 13 amino acids. The germline V gene encodes CDR1 SGHTA and CDR2 FQGNSA. With V trimmed by 3 bases and J by 5 bases, 3 bases remained unmatched.

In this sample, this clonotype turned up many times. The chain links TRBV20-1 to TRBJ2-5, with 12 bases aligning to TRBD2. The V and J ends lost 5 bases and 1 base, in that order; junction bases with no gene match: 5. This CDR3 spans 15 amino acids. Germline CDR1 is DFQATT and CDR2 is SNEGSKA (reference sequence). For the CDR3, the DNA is TGCAGTGCTTGGACTAGCGGGACCATCCAAGAGACCCAGTACTTC. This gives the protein CSAWTSGTIQETQYF.

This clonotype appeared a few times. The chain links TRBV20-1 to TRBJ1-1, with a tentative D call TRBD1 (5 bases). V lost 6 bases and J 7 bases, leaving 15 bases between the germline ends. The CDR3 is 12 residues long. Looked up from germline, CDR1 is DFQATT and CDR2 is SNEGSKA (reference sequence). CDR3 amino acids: CSASGGGDEAFF. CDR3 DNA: TGCAGTGCCTCTGGGGGGGGAGATGAAGCTTTCTTT.

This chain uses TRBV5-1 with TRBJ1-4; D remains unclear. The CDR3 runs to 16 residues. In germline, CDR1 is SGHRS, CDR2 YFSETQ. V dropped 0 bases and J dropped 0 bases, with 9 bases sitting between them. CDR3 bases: TGCGCCAGCAGCTTGGGTCGAGGAGCAACTAATGAAAAACTGTTTTTT. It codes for CASSLGRGATNEKLFF.

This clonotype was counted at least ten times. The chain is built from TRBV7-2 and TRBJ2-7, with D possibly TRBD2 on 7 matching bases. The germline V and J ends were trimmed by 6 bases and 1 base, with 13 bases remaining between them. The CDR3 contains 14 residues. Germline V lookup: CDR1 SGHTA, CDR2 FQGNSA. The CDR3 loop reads CASRVGGASYEQYF. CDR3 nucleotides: TGTGCCAGCAGAGTAGGGGGGGCTTCCTACGAGCAGTACTTC.

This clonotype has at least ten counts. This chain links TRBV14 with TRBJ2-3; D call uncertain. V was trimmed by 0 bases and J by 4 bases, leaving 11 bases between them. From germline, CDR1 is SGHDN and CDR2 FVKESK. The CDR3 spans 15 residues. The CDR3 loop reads CASSQDGFTSDTQYF. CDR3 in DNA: TGTGCCAGCAGCCAAGACGGCTTTACCTCAGATACGCAGTATTTT.

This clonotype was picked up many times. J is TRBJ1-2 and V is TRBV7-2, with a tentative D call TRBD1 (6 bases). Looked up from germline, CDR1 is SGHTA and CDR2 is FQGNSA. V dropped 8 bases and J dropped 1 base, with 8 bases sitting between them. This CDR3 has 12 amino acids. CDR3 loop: CASGDINYGYTF. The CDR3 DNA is TGTGCCAGCGGGGACATTAACTATGGCTACACCTTC.

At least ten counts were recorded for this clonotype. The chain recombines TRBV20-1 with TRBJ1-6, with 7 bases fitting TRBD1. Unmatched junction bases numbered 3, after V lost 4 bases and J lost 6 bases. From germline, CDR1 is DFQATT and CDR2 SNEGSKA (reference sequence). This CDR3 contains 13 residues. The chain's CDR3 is CSANGQVNSPLHF. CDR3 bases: TGCAGTGCTAACGGACAGGTTAATTCACCCCTCCACTTT.

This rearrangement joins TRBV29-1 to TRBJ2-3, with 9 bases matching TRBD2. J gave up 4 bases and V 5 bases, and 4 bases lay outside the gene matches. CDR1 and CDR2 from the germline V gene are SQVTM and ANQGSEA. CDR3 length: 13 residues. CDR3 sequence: CSVQAGGSDTQYF. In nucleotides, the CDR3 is TGCAGCGTTCAAGCGGGGGGCTCAGATACGCAGTATTTT.

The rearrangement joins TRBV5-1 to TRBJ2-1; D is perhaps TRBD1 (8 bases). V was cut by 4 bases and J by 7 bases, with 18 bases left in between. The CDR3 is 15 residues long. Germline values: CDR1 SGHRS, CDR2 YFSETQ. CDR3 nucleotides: TGCGCCAGCAGCCAAGCGGGACAGGCGGGGAATGAGCAGTTCTTC. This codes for CASSQAGQAGNEQFF.

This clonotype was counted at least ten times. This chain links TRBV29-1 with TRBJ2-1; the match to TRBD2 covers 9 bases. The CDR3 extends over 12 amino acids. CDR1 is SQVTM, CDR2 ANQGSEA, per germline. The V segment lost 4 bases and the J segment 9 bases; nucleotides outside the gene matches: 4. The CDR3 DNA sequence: TGCAGCGTTGGGGGACTAGCTGGTGAGCAGTTCTTC. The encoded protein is CSVGGLAGEQFF.

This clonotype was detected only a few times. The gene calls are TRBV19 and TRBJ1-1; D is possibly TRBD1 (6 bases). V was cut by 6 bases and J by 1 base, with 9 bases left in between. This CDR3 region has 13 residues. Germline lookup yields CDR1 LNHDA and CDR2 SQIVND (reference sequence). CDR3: CASRLGANTEAFF. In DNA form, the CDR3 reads TGTGCCAGTAGATTGGGGGCGAACACTGAAGCTTTCTTT. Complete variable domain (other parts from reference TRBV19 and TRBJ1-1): DGGITQSPKYLFRKEGQNVTLSCEQNLNHDAMYWYRQDPGQGLRLIYYSQIVNDFQKGDIAEGYSVSREKKESFPLTVTSAQKNPTAFYLCASRLGANTEAFFGQGTRLTVV.

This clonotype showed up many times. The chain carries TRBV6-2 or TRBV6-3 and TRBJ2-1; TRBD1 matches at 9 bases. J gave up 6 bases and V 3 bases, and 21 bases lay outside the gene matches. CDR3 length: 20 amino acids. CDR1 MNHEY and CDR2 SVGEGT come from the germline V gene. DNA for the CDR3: TGTGCCAGCAGTTATTATTCTTGGGGCGCCGGGACAGGGTTGTCCAATGAGCAGTTCTTC. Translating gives CASSYYSWGAGTGLSNEQFF.

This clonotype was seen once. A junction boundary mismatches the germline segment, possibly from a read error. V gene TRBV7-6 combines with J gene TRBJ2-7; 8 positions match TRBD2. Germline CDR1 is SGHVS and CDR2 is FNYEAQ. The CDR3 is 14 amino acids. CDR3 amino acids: CASSLAGYSYEQYF. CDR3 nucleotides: TGTGCCAGCAGTTTAGCGGGATACTCCTACGAGCAGTACTTC.

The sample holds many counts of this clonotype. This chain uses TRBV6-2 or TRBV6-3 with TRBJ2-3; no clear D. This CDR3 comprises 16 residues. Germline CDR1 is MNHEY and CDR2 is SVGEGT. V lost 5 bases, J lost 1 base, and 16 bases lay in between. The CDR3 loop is CASSQQFVGGTDTQYF. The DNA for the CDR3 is TGTGCCAGCAGTCAACAGTTCGTGGGCGGCACAGATACGCAGTATTTT.

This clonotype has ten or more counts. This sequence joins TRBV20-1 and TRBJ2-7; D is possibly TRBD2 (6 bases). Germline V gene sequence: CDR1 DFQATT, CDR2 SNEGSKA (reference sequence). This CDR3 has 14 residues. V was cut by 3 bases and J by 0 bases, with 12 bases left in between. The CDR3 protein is CSARPAGLSYEQYF. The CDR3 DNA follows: TGCAGTGCTAGGCCTGCGGGACTCTCCTACGAGCAGTACTTC.

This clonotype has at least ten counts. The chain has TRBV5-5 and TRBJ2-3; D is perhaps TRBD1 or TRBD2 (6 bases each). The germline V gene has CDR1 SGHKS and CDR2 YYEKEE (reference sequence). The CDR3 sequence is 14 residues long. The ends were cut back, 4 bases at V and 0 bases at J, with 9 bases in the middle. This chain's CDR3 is CASSRGTSTDTQYF. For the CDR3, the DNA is TGTGCCAGCAGCAGGGGGACTAGCACAGATACGCAGTATTTT.

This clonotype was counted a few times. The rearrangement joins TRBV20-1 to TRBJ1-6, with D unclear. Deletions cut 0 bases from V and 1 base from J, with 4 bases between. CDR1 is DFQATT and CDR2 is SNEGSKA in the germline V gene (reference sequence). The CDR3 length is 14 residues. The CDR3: CSARETSYNSPLHF. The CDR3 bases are TGCAGTGCTAGAGAGACATCCTATAATTCACCCCTCCACTTT.

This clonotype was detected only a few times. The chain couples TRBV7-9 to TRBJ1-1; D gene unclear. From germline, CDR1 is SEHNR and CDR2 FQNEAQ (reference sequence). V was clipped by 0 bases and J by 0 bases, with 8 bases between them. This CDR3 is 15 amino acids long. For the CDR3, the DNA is TGTGCCAGCAGCTTAGCGACGGACTTGAACACTGAAGCTTTCTTT. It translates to CASSLATDLNTEAFF.

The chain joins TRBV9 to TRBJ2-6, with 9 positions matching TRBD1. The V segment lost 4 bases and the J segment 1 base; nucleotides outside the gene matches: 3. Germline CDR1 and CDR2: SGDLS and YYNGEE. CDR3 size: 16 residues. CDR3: CASSKQGASGANVLTF. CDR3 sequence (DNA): TGTGCCAGCAGCAAACAGGGGGCGTCTGGGGCCAACGTCCTGACTTTC.

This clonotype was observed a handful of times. Here the CDR3 DNA reads TGTGCCAGCAGCCAAGATTGGTACTATGGCTACACCTTC. Its translation is CASSQDWYYGYTF. The chain couples TRBV14 to TRBJ1-2; the D is unclear. The CDR3 is 13 amino acids. V was cut by 0 bases and J by 3 bases, with 5 bases left in between. Germline V CDR1 and CDR2: SGHDN, FVKESK.